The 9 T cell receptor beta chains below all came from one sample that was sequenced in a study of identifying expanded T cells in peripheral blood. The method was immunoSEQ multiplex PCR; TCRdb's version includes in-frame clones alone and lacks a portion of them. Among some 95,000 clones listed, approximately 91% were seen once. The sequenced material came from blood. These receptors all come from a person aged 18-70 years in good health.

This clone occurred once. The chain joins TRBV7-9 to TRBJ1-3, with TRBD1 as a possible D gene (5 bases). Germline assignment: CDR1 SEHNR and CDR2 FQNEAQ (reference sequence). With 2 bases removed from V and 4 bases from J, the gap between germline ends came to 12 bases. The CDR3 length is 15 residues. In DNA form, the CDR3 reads TGTGCCAGCAGCTTACGTGGGGACGAAGGAAACACCATATATTTT. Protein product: CASSLRGDEGNTIYF.

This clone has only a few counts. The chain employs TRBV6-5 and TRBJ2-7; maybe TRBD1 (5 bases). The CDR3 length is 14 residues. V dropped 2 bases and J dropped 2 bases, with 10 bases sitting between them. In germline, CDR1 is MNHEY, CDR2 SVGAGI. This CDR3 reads CASSYRAGPYEQYF. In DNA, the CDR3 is TGTGCCAGCAGTTACAGGGCAGGGCCCTACGAGCAGTACTTC.

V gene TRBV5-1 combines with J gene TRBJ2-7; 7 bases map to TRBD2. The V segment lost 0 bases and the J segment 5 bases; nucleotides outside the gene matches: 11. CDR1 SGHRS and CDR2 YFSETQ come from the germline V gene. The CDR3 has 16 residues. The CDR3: CASSLVTGGSIDEQYF. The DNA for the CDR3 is TGCGCCAGCAGCTTGGTGACGGGCGGGAGTATCGACGAGCAGTACTTC.

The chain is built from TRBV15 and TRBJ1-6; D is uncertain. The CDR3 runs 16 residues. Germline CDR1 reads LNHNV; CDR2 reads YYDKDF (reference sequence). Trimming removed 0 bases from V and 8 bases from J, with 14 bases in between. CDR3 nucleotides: TGTGCCACCAGCAGAGAAGGGTCCGGAACCGATTCACCCCTCCACTTT. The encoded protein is CATSREGSGTDSPLHF.

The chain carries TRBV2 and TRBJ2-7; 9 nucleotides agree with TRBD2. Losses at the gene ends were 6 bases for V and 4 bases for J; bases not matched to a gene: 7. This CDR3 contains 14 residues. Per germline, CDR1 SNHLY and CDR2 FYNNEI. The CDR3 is CASSAGGTSYEQYF. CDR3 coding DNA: TGTGCCAGCAGCGCGGGGGGGACCTCGTACGAGCAGTACTTC.

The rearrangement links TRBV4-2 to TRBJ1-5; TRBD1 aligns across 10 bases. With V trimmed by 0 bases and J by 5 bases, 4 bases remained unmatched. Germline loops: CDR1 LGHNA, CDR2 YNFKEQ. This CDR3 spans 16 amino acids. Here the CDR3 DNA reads TGTGCCAGCAGCCAAGATACGACAGGGGGCGATCAGCCCCAGCATTTT. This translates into CASSQDTTGGDQPQHF.

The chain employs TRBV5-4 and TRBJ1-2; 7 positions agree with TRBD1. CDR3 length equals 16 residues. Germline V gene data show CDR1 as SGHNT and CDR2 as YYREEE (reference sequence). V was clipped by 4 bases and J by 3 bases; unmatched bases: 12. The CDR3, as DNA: TGTGCCAGCAGCCCATTTACCCTAGACAGGGACTATGGCTACACCTTC. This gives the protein CASSPFTLDRDYGYTF. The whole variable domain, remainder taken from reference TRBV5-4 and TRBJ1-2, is ETGVTQSPTHLIKTRGQQVTLRCSSQSGHNTVSWYQQALGQGPQFIFQYYREEENGRGNFPPRFSGLQFPNYSSELNVNALELDDSALYLCASSPFTLDRDYGYTFGSGTRLTVV.

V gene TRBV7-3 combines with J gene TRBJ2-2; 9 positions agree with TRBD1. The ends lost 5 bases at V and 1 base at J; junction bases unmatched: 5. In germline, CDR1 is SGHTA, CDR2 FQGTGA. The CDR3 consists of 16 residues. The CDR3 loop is CASSVQGAGNTGELFF. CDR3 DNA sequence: TGTGCCAGCAGCGTACAGGGGGCAGGGAACACCGGGGAGCTGTTTTTT.

This CDR3 reads CASSPPERNYGYTF. The CDR3 DNA follows: TGTGCCAGCTCACCACCTGAAAGAAACTATGGCTACACCTTC. The V gene is TRBV18, the J gene TRBJ1-2; unclear D gene. The germline CDR1 and CDR2 sequences are KGHSH and LQKENI. V was shortened by 0 bases and J by 2 bases, with 7 bases between the two germline ends. The CDR3 totals 14 residues.